The sample holds a few counts of the clone carrying this T cell receptor (beta chain). Its antigen is unidentified. This entry is derived from a study of vaccination and CD4 T cells after COVID-19. Specified treatment: roughly ten-day PBMC culture with coronavirus spike peptide pools or control peptides (ViraFEST assay). Sequencing of the DNA from cultured CD4+ T cells was carried out with the Oncomine TCR Beta short-read assay. TCRdb redid the calling of the PCR reads with MiXCR, one entry per CDR3 protein. Here the sample spans around 15,000 distinct CDR3 sequences, 50% to 60% being singletons. Deletions cut 1 base from V and 3 bases from J, with 12 bases between. The CDR3 runs 14 residues. In germline, CDR1 is DFQATT, CDR2 SNEGSKA (reference sequence).

The chain links TRBV20-1 to TRBJ1-1; D is perhaps TRBD1 (6 bases). This TCR derives from a human donor who had recovered from COVID-19. The sequencing here drew on CD4+ T cells from blood, cultured in vitro, taken before SARS-CoV-2 vaccination. CDR3 sequence reads: CSARADSGDTEAFF. As DNA, the CDR3 is TGCAGTGCTAGAGCGGACAGCGGGGACACTGAAGCTTTCTTT.